What follows describes a single T cell receptor beta chain. The source of the sample is a study of control samples from healthy donors and cancer patients. Profiling relied on immunoSEQ multiplex PCR, and the TCRdb table lists in-frame clones only, not all of them. The sample contains tens of thousands of clones, 91% of which appear only once. The germline V and J ends were trimmed by 0 bases and 1 base, with 12 bases remaining between them. This CDR3 is built from 16 residues. Germline CDR1 reads SGDLS; CDR2 reads YYNGEE. This TCR was recovered from a man younger than 40 in good health. Sequencing was performed on blood. The chain links TRBV9 to TRBJ2-3, with D perhaps assigned TRBD1 or TRBD2 (5 bases each). DNA for the CDR3: TGTGCCAGCAGCGTAGCTCTGGGGGTTGGCACAGATACGCAGTATTTT. It specifies CASSVALGVGTDTQYF.